The 14 T cell receptor beta chains below come from one sample, sequenced in a study of early T cells in non-severe SARS-CoV-2 infection (dated by TCRdb to the early 2020s). Preparation of the library involved 5' RACE. The data were produced on a NextSeq 500. TCRdb trimmed the raw reads at Q25, called clones with MiXCR and kept productive beta chains. Each entry is one CDR3 protein sequence, shown with its most common DNA and genes. This sample has around 71,000 distinct CDR3 sequences in its table, and more than 12% of those were observed once. The ten largest clones take up nearly 4% of the sample. Sequences were derived from whole blood, sampled at baseline. These receptors were taken from an adult who was a healthcare worker with PCR-confirmed SARS-CoV-2 infection or an uninfected control (not recorded which).

This clonotype has more than one count but fewer than ten. This chain connects TRBV20-1 to TRBJ1-2; D might be TRBD1 (6 bases). The V gene lost 7 bases and the J gene lost 2 bases, with 14 bases spanning the gap. The CDR3 runs to 13 residues. Germline-derived CDR1 and CDR2 are DFQATT and SNEGSKA (reference sequence). The CDR3 reads CSGSGAINYGYTF. The CDR3 nucleotides read TGCAGTGGCTCAGGGGCGATAAACTATGGCTACACCTTC.

This chain joins TRBV7-9 and TRBJ1-2; 8 bases align to TRBD1. Germline loops: CDR1 SEHNR, CDR2 FQNEAQ (reference sequence). V shed 5 bases, J shed 8 bases, and the junction held 4 bases outside the gene matches. The CDR3 is 12 residues long. This CDR3 is CASSPTGAGYTF. The CDR3 DNA follows: TGTGCCAGCAGCCCGACAGGGGCCGGCTACACCTTC.

This clonotype has more than one count but fewer than ten. This chain connects TRBV27 to TRBJ1-5; no definite D call. The CDR3 spans 14 residues. CDR1 is MNHEY and CDR2 is SMNVEV in the germline V gene (reference sequence). Trimming took off 3 bases at V and 5 bases at J, with 11 bases between the two ends. CDR3 nucleotide sequence: TGTGCCAGCAGTTTTTGGGTTGTGCATCAGCCCCAGCATTTT. Residues: CASSFWVVHQPQHF.

The chain is built from TRBV28 and TRBJ2-4; 7 nucleotides line up with TRBD1. Unmatched junction bases numbered 4, after V lost 2 bases and J lost 6 bases. This CDR3 has 14 residues. Germline-derived CDR1 and CDR2 are MDHEN and SYDVKM. CDR3 nucleotides: TGTGCCAGCAGTTTAACAGGGGCGATAAACATTCAGTACTTC. It is translated as CASSLTGAINIQYF. Using reference TRBV28 and TRBJ2-4 for the parts outside the CDR3, the full variable domain is DVKVTQSSRYLVKRTGEKVFLECVQDMDHENMFWYRQDPGLGLRLIYFSYDVKMKEKGDIPEGYSVSREKKERFSLILESASTNQTSMYLCASSLTGAINIQYFGAGTRLSVL.

Only a few counts were recorded for this clonotype. The chain couples TRBV28 to TRBJ2-1, with D perhaps TRBD1 or TRBD2 (5 bases each). Germline CDR1 MDHEN, CDR2 SYDVKM. CDR3 size: 15 residues. Trimming pared 7 bases from V and 1 base from J, leaving 14 bases between. As DNA, the CDR3 is TGTGCCAGCACCTTCCCCGGGACGTCCTACAATGAGCAGTTCTTC. Protein product: CASTFPGTSYNEQFF.

Many counts were recorded for this clonotype. The chain joins TRBV7-8 to TRBJ2-1, with 9 bases matching TRBD2. With V trimmed by 5 bases and J by 10 bases, 3 bases remained unmatched. Germline CDR1 is SGHVS and CDR2 is FQNEAQ. There are 12 residues in the CDR3. DNA for the CDR3: TGTGCCAGCAGCGCTGGACTAGCGGAGCAGTTCTTC. Protein product: CASSAGLAEQFF.

The sample holds many counts of this clonotype. The chain employs TRBV7-2 and TRBJ2-2; unclear D gene. Germline V gene lookup returns CDR1 SGHTA and CDR2 FQGNSA. The CDR3 consists of 14 residues. The V end was cut by 1 base, the J end by 1 base, with 4 bases between. CDR3 DNA: TGTGCCAGCAGCTTAGGAATGAACACCGGGGAGCTGTTTTTT. Amino acids: CASSLGMNTGELFF.

This clonotype was detected a few times. J is TRBJ2-3 and V is TRBV9, with 12 bases that match TRBD1. Germline trimming cut 3 bases from V and 3 bases from J; bases unmatched to any gene: 5. CDR1 is SGDLS, CDR2 YYNGEE, per germline. CDR3 length equals 16 residues. CDR3 nucleotides: TGTGCCAGCAGCGCTGGGACAGGGGGCAAAACAGATACGCAGTATTTT. The encoded protein is CASSAGTGGKTDTQYF.

This rearrangement joins TRBV29-1 to TRBJ2-1; 9 nucleotides agree with TRBD2. This CDR3 has 16 amino acids. Germline CDR1 reads SQVTM; CDR2 reads ANQGSEA. Trimming took 8 bases from V and 1 from J; bases not matched to a gene: 12. This CDR3 reads CSSPTGTSPSYNEQFF. The DNA of the CDR3 is TGCAGCTCCCCCACCGGGACTAGCCCTTCCTACAATGAGCAGTTCTTC.

The CDR3 sequence: CASSQDLTLLGYGYTF. Here the CDR3 DNA reads TGTGCCAGCAGCCAAGATTTGACCCTCCTTGGGTATGGCTACACCTTC. This chain connects TRBV3-1 to TRBJ1-2; unclear D gene. Looked up from germline, CDR1 is LGHDT and CDR2 is YNNKEL (reference sequence). Trimming left V 0 bases short and J 5 bases short, with 16 bases between. The CDR3 sequence is 16 residues long.

The V call is TRBV2, the J call TRBJ2-3, with D perhaps matching TRBD1 or TRBD2 (6 bases each). Trimming removed 3 bases from V and 5 bases from J, with 18 bases in between. The CDR3 is made up of 16 amino acids. Germline V CDR1 and CDR2: SNHLY, FYNNEI. In DNA form, the CDR3 reads TGTGCCAGCAGTGACCCCAGGGGAGGCGGCGAAGATACGCAGTATTTT. It codes for CASSDPRGGGEDTQYF.

This clonotype was counted between two and nine times. V is TRBV20-1 and J is TRBJ1-1; 7 nucleotides line up with TRBD1. J lost 10 bases, V lost 3 bases, and 11 bases had no gene match. The CDR3 has 13 residues. Germline V CDR1 and CDR2: DFQATT, SNEGSKA (reference sequence). CDR3 sequence reads: CSASETKGQTAFF. CDR3 sequence (DNA): TGCAGTGCTAGCGAAACAAAGGGACAGACAGCTTTCTTT.

This clonotype was counted ten times or more. The rearrangement links TRBV19 to TRBJ2-2; the match to TRBD1 covers 7 bases. This CDR3 is 16 amino acids long. With 5 bases clipped from V and 5 bases from J, the junction kept 11 bases outside the gene matches. Looked up from germline, CDR1 is LNHDA and CDR2 is SQIVND (reference sequence). The CDR3 sequence is CASSLSGTGVTGELFF. In DNA form, the CDR3 reads TGTGCCAGTAGTCTCTCCGGTACAGGGGTGACCGGGGAGCTGTTTTTT.

This clonotype was picked up many times. Here the CDR3 DNA reads TGTGCCGTGGGGACGCGGACATCAGTGGAGACCCAGTACTTC. This translates into CAVGTRTSVETQYF. The chain combines TRBV28 with TRBJ2-5; D is tentatively TRBD1 or TRBD2 (5 bases each). Between the trimmed V and J ends, which lost 11 bases and 5 bases, there was a span of 21 bases. From germline, CDR1 is MDHEN and CDR2 SYDVKM. This CDR3 region has 14 residues.